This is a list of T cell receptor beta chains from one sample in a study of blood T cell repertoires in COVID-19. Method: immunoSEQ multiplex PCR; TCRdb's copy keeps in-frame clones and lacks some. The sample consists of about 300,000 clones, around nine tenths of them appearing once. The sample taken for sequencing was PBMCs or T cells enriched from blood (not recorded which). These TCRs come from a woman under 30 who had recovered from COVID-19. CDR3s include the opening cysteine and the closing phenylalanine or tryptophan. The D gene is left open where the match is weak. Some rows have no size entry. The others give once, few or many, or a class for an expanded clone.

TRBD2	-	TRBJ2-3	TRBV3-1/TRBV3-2	TGTGCCAGCAGCCATCCCGCGGGGGGAGTAGATACGCAGTATTTT	CASSHPAGGVDTQYF
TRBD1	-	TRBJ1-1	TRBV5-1	TGCGCCAGCAGCTTGGTGAGGGGGCGCGTAACTGAAGCTTTCTTT	CASSLVRGRVTEAFF
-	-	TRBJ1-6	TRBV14	TGTGCCAGCAAAGCCCACCAGGCCGGCAGTTCACCCCTCCACTTT	CASKAHQAGSSPLHF
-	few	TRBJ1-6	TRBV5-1	TGCGCCAGCAGCTTGACAAGAAATAATTCACCCCTCCACTTT	CASSLTRNNSPLHF
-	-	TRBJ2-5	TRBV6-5	TGTGCCAGCAGTTACGGGGGCAAAGAGACCCAGTACTTC	CASSYGGKETQYF
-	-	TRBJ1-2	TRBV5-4	TGTGCCAGCAGCTTGGCCCCCGCTAACTATGGCTACACCTTC	CASSLAPANYGYTF
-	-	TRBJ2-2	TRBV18	TGTGCCAGCTCACGAGAGTTTCTTACCGGGGAGCTGTTTTTT	CASSREFLTGELFF
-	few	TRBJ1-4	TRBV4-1	TGCGCCAGCAGCCAAGTTAGCGAAAAACTGTTTTTT	CASSQVSEKLFF
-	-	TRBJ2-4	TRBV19	TGTGCCAGTAGGGCCCACCCAGGGATGGGCAAAAACATTCAGTACTTC	CASRAHPGMGKNIQYF
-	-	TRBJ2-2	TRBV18	TGTGCCAGCTCCAGGGGGGCAGCGAACACCGGGGAGCTGTTTTTT	CASSRGAANTGELFF
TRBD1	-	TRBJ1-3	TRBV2	TGTGCCAGCAGTGAATGGGCAGGGGGAATTGGAAACACCATATATTTT	CASSEWAGGIGNTIYF
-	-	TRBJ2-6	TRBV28	TGTGCCAGCAGTTTATCCTACTCCTCTGGGGCCAACGTCCTGACTTTC	CASSLSYSSGANVLTF
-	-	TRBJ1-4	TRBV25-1	TGTGCCAGCAGTTTCGGAGGGAATGAAAAACTGTTTTTT	CASSFGGNEKLFF
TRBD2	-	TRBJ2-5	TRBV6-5	TGTGCCAGCAGTAAACTCCGGACTAGCTTAGAGACCCAGTACTTC	CASSKLRTSLETQYF
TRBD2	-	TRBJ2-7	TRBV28	TGTGCCACCAGGACTAGCGGTGCCTACGAGCAGTACTTC	CATRTSGAYEQYF
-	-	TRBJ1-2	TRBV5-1	TGCGCCAGCAGACTCGACTCAACGTATGGCTACACCTTC	CASRLDSTYGYTF
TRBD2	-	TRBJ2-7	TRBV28	TGTGCCACCTACCTGCTAGCGGGAGGTACCGAGCAGTACTTC	CATYLLAGGTEQYF
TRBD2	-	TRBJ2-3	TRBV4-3	TGCGCCAGCAGCCCCAGGGAGGGGGATACGCAGTATTTT	CASSPREGDTQYF
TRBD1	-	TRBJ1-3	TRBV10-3	TGTGCCATCAGTGAGCGACAGGGTAGCTCTGGAAACACCATATATTTT	CAISERQGSSGNTIYF
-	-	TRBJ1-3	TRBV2	TGTGCCAGCAGTGAAAGGAGGACGACTGGAAACACCATATATTTT	CASSERRTTGNTIYF
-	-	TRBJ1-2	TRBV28	TGTGCCAGCAGTTTCGTGGCCTCCCCTTACTATGGCTACACCTTC	CASSFVASPYYGYTF
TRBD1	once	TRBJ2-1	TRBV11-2	TGTGCCAGCAGATTACAGGGGATCAGCTCCTACAATGAGCAGTTCTTC	CASRLQGISSYNEQFF
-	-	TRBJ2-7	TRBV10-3	TGTGCCATCAGTGAGACAGGGTTAACCTACGAGCAGTACTTC	CAISETGLTYEQYF
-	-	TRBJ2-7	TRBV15	TGTGCCACCAGCAGAGCCGGGGGTCAGGGCTACGAGCAGTACTTC	CATSRAGGQGYEQYF
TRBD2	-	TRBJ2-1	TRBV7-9	TGTGCCAGCAGCTTGGGGGGACTAGCGGGTGAGCAGTTCTTC	CASSLGGLAGEQFF
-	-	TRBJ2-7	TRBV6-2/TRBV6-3	TGTGCCAGCAGTTACCCTATCTACGAGCAGTACTTC	CASSYPIYEQYF
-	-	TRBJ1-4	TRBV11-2	TGTGCCAGCAGCTGGACCGGGACAAAGTTCCAGAATGAAAAACTGTTTTTT	CASSWTGTKFQNEKLFF
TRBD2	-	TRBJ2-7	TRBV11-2	TGTGCCAGCAGCGAGACTAGCGGGAGATCCGTAAGGCAGTACTTC	CASSETSGRSVRQYF
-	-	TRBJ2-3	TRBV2	TGTGCCAGCAGACCAGGACAGAACACAGATACGCAGTATTTT	CASRPGQNTDTQYF
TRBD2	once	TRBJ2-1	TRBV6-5	TGTGCCAGCAGCCGGGGACTAGCGGGAGTGTATGAGCAGTTCTTC	CASSRGLAGVYEQFF
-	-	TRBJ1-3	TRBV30	TGTGCCTCCAACCGGGACATTGGAAACACCATATATTTT	CASNRDIGNTIYF
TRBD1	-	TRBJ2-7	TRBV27	TGTGCCAGCAGCCCCCGGACAGGGGGCAACGTCGAGCAGTACTTC	CASSPRTGGNVEQYF
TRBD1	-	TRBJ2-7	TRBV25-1	TGTGCCAGCAGTGAATATTACCCCGGGACAGGCCCCTACGAGCAGTACTTC	CASSEYYPGTGPYEQYF
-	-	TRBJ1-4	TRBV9	TGTGCCAGCAGCGGACGCAGGGGTGAAAAACTGTTTTTT	CASSGRRGEKLFF
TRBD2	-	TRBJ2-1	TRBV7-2	TGTGCCAGCAGCTTTACAAGCGGGGGGGCTGATGAGCAGTTCTTC	CASSFTSGGADEQFF